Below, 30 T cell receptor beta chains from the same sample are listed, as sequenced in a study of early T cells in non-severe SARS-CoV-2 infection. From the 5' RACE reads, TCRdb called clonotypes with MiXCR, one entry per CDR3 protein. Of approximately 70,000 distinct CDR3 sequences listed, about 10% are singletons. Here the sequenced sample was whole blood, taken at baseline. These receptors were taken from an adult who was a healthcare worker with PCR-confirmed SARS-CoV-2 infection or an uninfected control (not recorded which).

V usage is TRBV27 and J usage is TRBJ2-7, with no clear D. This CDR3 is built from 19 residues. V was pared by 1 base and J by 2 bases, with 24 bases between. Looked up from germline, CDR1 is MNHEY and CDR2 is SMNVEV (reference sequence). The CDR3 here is CASSLFANPRLGATYEQYF. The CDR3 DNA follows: TGTGCCAGCAGTTTATTCGCTAACCCTAGACTCGGTGCTACCTACGAGCAGTACTTC.

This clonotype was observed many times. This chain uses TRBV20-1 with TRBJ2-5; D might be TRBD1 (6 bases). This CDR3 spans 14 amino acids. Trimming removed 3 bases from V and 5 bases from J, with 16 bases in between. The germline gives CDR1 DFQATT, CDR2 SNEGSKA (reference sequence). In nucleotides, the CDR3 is TGCAGTGCTAGGAACTACAGGGTCGGGGAGACCCAGTACTTC. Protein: CSARNYRVGETQYF.

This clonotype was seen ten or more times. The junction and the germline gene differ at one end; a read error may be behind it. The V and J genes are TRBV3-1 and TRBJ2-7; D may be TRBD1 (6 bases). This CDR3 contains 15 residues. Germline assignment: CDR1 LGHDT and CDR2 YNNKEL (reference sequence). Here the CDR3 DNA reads TGTGCCAGCAGCGAAGACAGGCCGAGCTCCTACGAGCAGTACTTC. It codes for CASSEDRPSSYEQYF.

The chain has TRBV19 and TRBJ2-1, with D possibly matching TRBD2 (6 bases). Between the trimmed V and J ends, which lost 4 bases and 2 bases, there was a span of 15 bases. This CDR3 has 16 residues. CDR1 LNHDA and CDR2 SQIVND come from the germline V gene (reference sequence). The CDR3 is CASSTTGGRTYNEQFF. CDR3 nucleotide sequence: TGTGCCAGTAGTACCACCGGAGGGCGTACCTACAATGAGCAGTTCTTC.

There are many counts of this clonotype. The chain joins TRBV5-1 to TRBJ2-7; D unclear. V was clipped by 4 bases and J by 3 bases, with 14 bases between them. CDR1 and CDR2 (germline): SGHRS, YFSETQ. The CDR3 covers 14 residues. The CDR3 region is CASSPTSSHYEQYF. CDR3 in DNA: TGCGCCAGCAGCCCAACTTCGAGCCACTACGAGCAGTACTTC.

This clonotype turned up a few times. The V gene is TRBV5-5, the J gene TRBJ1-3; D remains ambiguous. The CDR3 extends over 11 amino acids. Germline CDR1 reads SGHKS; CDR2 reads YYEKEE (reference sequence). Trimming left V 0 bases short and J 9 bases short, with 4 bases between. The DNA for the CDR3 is TGTGCCAGCAGCTTGGAGGCCACCATATATTTT. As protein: CASSLEATIYF. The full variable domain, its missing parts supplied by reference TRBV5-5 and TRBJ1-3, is DAGVTQSPTHLIKTRGQQVTLRCSPISGHKSVSWYQQVLGQGPQFIFQYYEKEERGRGNFPDRFSARQFPNYSSELNVNALLLGDSALYLCASSLEATIYFGEGSWLTVV.

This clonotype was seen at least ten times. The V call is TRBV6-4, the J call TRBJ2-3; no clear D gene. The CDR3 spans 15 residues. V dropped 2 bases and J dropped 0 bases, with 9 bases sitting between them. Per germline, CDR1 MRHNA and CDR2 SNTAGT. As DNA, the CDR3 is TGTGCCAGCAGTGACGGCGGAGCTAGCACAGATACGCAGTATTTT. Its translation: CASSDGGASTDTQYF.

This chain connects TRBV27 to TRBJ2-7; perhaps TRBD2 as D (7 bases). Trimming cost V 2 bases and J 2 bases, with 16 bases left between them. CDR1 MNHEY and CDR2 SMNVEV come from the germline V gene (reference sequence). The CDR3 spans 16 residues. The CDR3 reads CASSLRGVGGPYEQYF. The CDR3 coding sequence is TGTGCCAGCAGTTTACGGGGGGTCGGGGGGCCCTACGAGCAGTACTTC.

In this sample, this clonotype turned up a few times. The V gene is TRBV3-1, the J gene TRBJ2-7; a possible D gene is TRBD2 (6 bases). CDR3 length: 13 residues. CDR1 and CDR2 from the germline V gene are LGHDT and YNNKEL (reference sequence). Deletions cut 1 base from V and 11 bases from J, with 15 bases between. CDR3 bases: TGTGCCAGCAGCCAAGGAGTCGCGGGGATGGAGTACTTC. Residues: CASSQGVAGMEYF.

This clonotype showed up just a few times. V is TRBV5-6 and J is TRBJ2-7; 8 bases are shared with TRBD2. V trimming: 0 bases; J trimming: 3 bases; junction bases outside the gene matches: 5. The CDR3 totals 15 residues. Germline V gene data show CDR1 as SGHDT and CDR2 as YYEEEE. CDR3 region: CASSLDTSGNYEQYF. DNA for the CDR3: TGTGCCAGCAGCTTGGATACTAGCGGAAACTACGAGCAGTACTTC.

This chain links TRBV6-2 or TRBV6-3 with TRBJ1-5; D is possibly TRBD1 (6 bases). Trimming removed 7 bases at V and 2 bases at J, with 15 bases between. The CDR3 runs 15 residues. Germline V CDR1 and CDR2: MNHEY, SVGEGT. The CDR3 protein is CASKGVEIGNQPQHF. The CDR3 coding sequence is TGTGCCAGCAAGGGGGTGGAGATTGGCAATCAGCCCCAGCATTTT.

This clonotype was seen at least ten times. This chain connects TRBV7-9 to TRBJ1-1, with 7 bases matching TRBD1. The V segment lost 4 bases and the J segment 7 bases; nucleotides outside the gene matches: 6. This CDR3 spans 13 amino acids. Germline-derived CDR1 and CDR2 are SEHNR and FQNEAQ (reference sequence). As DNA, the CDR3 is TGTGCCAGCAGCTGGCGACAGGGCCTTGAAGCTTTCTTT. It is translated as CASSWRQGLEAFF.

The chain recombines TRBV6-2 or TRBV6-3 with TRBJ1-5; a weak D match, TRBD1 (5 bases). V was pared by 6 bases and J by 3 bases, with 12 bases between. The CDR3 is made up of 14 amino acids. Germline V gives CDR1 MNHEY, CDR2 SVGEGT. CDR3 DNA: TGTGCCAGCAGGCGACAGACGTACAATCAGCCCCAGCATTTT. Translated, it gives CASRRQTYNQPQHF.

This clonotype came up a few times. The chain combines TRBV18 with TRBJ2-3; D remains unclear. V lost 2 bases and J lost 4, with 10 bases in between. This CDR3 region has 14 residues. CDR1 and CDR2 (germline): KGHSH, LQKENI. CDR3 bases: TGTGCCAGCTCACCATCCAGGCATTCAGATACGCAGTATTTT. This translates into CASSPSRHSDTQYF. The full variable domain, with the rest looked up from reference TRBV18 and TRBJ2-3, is NAGVMQNPRHLVRRRGQEARLRCSPMKGHSHVYWYRQLPEEGLKFMVYLQKENIIDESGMPKERFSAEFPKEGPSILRIQQVVRGDSAAYFCASSPSRHSDTQYFGPGTRLTVL.

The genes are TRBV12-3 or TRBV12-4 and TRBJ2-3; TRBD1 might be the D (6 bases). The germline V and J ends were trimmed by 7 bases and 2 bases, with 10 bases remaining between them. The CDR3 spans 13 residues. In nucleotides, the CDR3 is TGTGCCAGCAAAAGGACAGTCACAGATACGCAGTATTTT. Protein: CASKRTVTDTQYF.

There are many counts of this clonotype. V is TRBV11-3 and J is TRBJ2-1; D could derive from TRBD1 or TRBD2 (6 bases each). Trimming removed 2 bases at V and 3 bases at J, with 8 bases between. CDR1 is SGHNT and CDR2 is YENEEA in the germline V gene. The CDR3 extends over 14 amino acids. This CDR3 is CASSLRGDYNEQFF. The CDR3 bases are TGTGCCAGCAGCTTAAGGGGGGACTACAATGAGCAGTTCTTC. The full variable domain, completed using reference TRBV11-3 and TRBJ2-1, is EAGVVQSPRYKIIEKKQPVAFWCNPISGHNTLYWYLQNLGQGPELLIRYENEEAVDDSQLPKDRFSAERLKGVDSTLKIQPAELGDSAVYLCASSLRGDYNEQFFGPGTRLTVL.

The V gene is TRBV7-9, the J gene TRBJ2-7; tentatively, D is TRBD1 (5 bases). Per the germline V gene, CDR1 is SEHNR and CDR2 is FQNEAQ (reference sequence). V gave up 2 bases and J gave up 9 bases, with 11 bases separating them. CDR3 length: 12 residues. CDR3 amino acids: CASSLRQGRQYF. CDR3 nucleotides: TGTGCCAGCAGCTTACGGCAGGGAAGGCAGTACTTC.

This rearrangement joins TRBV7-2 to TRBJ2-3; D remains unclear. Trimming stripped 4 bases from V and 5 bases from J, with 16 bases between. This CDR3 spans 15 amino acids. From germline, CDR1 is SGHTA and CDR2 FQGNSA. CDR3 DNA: TGTGCCAGCAGCTCTGGACGTGTTTTGAGAGATACGCAGTATTTT. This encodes CASSSGRVLRDTQYF.

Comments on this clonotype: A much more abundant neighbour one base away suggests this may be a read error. The chain's CDR3 is CASPPTDYSTDTQYF. As DNA, the CDR3 is TGTGCCAGCCCACCAACCGACTATAGCACAGATACGCAGTATTTT. This chain connects TRBV18 to TRBJ2-3; possible D gene TRBD2, 5 bases. The CDR3 covers 15 residues. CDR1 is KGHSH and CDR2 is LQKENI in the germline V gene.

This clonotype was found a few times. This CDR3 is CASSRGTGNQPQHF. The DNA of the CDR3 is TGTGCCAGCAGCCGGGGGACAGGGAATCAGCCCCAGCATTTT. The chain has TRBV6-6 and TRBJ1-5; the match to TRBD1 covers 9 bases. The trim removed 6 bases at V and 4 bases at J, leaving 4 bases unmatched. The CDR3 totals 14 residues. Germline CDR1 MNHNY, CDR2 SVGAGI (reference sequence).

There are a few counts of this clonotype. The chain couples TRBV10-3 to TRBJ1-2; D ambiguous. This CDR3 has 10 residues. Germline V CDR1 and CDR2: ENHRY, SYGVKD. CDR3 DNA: TGTGATAGACGAGGCTATGGCTACACCTTC. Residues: CDRRGYGYTF.

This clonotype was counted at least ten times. CDR3 nucleotides: TGTGCCACTAAGGACAGGGGAGTTGCCCGTAGCAATCAGCCCCAGCATTTT. This translates into CATKDRGVARSNQPQHF. The rearrangement joins TRBV19 to TRBJ1-5; TRBD1 matches at 9 bases. Germline-derived CDR1 and CDR2 are LNHDA and SQIVND (reference sequence). The CDR3 contains 17 residues. Germline trimming cut 10 bases from V and 0 bases from J; bases unmatched to any gene: 13.

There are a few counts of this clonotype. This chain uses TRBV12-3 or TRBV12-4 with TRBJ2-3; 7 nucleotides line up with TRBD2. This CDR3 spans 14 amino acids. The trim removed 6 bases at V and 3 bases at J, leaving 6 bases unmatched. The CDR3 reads CASRAAGSTDTQYF. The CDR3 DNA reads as TGTGCCAGCAGAGCAGCGGGGTCGACAGATACGCAGTATTTT.

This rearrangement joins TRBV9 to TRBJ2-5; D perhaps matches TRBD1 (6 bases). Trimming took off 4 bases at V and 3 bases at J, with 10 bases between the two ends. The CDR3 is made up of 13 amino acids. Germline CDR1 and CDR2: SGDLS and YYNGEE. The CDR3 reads CASSQQGKETQYF. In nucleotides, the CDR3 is TGTGCCAGCAGCCAACAGGGAAAAGAGACCCAGTACTTC.

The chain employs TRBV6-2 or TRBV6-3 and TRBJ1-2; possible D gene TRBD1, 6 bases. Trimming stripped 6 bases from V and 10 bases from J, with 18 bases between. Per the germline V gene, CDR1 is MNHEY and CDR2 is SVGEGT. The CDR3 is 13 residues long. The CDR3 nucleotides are TGTGCCAGCAGCCTAGACAGGAAAACTGACTACACCTTC. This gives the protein CASSLDRKTDYTF.

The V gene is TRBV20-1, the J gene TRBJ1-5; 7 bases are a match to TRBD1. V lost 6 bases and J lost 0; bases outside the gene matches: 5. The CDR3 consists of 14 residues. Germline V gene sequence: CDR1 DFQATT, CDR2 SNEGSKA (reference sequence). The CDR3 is CSAGGTYSNQPQHF. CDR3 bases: TGCAGTGCAGGGGGCACCTATAGCAATCAGCCCCAGCATTTT.

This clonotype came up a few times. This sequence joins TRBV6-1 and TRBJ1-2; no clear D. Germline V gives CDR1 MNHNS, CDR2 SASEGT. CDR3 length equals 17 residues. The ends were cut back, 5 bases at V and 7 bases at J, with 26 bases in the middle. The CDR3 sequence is CASSRRAGPNPAGGYTF. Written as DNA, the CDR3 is TGTGCCAGCAGTCGCCGGGCCGGACCGAATCCCGCGGGTGGCTACACCTTC.

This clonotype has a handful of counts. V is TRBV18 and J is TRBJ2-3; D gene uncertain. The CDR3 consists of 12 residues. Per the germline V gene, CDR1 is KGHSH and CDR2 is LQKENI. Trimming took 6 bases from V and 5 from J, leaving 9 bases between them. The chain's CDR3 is CASSTPLDTQYF. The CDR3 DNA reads TGTGCCAGCTCCACCCCGCTAGATACGCAGTATTTT. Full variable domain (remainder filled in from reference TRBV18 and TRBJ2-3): NAGVMQNPRHLVRRRGQEARLRCSPMKGHSHVYWYRQLPEEGLKFMVYLQKENIIDESGMPKERFSAEFPKEGPSILRIQQVVRGDSAAYFCASSTPLDTQYFGPGTRLTVL.

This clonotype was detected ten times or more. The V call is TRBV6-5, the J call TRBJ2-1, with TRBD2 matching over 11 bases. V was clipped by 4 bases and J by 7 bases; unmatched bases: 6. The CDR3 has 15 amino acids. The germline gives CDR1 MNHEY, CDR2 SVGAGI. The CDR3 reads CASSSPTSGSNEQFF. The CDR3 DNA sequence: TGTGCCAGCAGTTCCCCAACTAGCGGGAGTAATGAGCAGTTCTTC.

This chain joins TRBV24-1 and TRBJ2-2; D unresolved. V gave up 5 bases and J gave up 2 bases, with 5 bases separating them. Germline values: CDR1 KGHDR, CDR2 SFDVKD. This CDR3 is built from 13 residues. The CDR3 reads CATSGVNTGELFF. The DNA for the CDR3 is TGTGCCACCAGTGGGGTTAACACCGGGGAGCTGTTTTTT.